A single sample is the source of the 27 T cell receptor beta chains below, sequenced in a study of shared clonotypes between healthy human individuals (dated by TCRdb to about 2020). To prepare the library, the immunoSEQ multiplex PCR assay was applied. This immuneACCESS table, as held by TCRdb, lists in-frame sequences with V and J called but not all clones. Of the missing ones, under half trace to an unresolved V gene in checked studies; the others have no known cause. Here the sample has approximately 2.3 million clones; approximately 95% occur a single time. Of the sample, 0.39% falls within the top ten clones. Sample: naive CD4+ T cells from PBMCs. The sample's cell subset or site label is to be understood as: CD45RA+ positively selected. The receptor source for this set is a man aged 18 to 30 in good health. Some clones in this sample may be carry-over from other donors' samples.

The CDR3: CASSLQTGDQPQHF. The CDR3 region has the DNA TGTGCCAGCAGCCTACAGACAGGGGATCAGCCCCAGCATTTT. The gene calls are TRBV7-8 and TRBJ1-5; 8 bases line up with TRBD1. The germline CDR1 and CDR2 sequences are SGHVS and FQNEAQ. The length of the CDR3 is 14 residues. V gave up 5 bases and J gave up 5 bases; unmatched junction bases: 5.

About this clone itself: Other DNA sequences within the sample encode an identical CDR3. The chain links TRBV18 to TRBJ1-4; D call uncertain. Germline V CDR1 and CDR2: KGHSH, LQKENI. CDR3 size: 12 residues. V was trimmed by 2 bases and J by 3 bases, leaving 1 base between them. The CDR3 region is CASSPANEKLFF. The CDR3 DNA reads TGTGCCAGCTCACCAGCTAATGAAAAACTGTTTTTT.

This clone has only one observation. The genes are TRBV29-1 and TRBJ2-2; the D gene is possibly TRBD2 (6 bases). The CDR3 runs to 14 residues. The germline gives CDR1 SQVTM, CDR2 ANQGSEA. Trimming removed 7 bases at V and 0 bases at J, with 12 bases between. Here the CDR3 reads CSAGGLTNTGELFF. The CDR3 DNA follows: TGCAGCGCTGGGGGACTGACGAACACCGGGGAGCTGTTTTTT.

The chain employs TRBV27 and TRBJ2-1, with 10 nucleotides matching TRBD2. CDR3 length: 15 amino acids. The germline V gene has CDR1 MNHEY and CDR2 SMNVEV (reference sequence). The trim removed 4 bases at V and 5 bases at J, leaving 5 bases unmatched. The CDR3 nucleotides are TGTGCCAGCAGTTCCACTAGCGGGACGGACAATGAGCAGTTCTTC. Translation gives CASSSTSGTDNEQFF.

This clone occurred a few times. The chain links TRBV6-1 to TRBJ1-1; D ambiguous. Trimming left V 7 bases short and J 8 bases short, with 14 bases between. This CDR3 has 12 amino acids. Germline V CDR1 and CDR2: MNHNS, SASEGT. Written as DNA, the CDR3 is TGTGCCAGCACCGAAAGAGGATTCGAAGCTTTCTTT. It encodes CASTERGFEAFF.

The genes are TRBV9 and TRBJ2-1; 13 bases map to TRBD2. V shed 2 bases, J shed 0 bases, and the junction held 14 bases outside the gene matches. CDR1 and CDR2 (germline): SGDLS, YYNGEE. The CDR3 runs 21 residues. This chain's CDR3 is CASSVRISTSGRWSSYNEQFF. The CDR3 nucleotides read TGTGCCAGCAGCGTCCGAATTTCGACTAGCGGGAGGTGGAGCTCCTACAATGAGCAGTTCTTC.

This sequence joins TRBV5-1 and TRBJ2-3; no definite D call. The germline CDR1 and CDR2 sequences are SGHRS and YFSETQ. V was pared by 0 bases and J by 3 bases, with 11 bases between. The CDR3 is 15 residues long. CDR3 region: CASSLVGGQTDTQYF. In DNA form, the CDR3 reads TGCGCCAGCAGCTTGGTTGGTGGGCAGACAGATACGCAGTATTTT. Full variable domain (remainder filled in from reference TRBV5-1 and TRBJ2-3): KAGVTQTPRYLIKTRGQQVTLSCSPISGHRSVSWYQQTPGQGLQFLFEYFSETQRNKGNFPGRFSGRQFSNSRSEMNVSTLELGDSALYLCASSLVGGQTDTQYFGPGTRLTVL.

The gene calls are TRBV6-5 and TRBJ2-7, with 7 positions matching TRBD1. V trimming: 2 bases; J trimming: 2 bases; junction bases outside the gene matches: 6. The CDR3 sequence is 15 residues long. Germline lookup yields CDR1 MNHEY and CDR2 SVGAGI. The CDR3 here is CASSYATGSTYEQYF. CDR3 sequence (DNA): TGTGCCAGCAGTTACGCGACAGGGTCTACCTACGAGCAGTACTTC.

The rearrangement joins TRBV5-4 to TRBJ1-3; D possibly corresponds to TRBD1 (5 bases). Germline values: CDR1 SGHNT, CDR2 YYREEE (reference sequence). This CDR3 has 16 amino acids. V lost 4 bases, J lost 0 bases, and 14 bases lay in between. CDR3 DNA: TGTGCCAGCAGCCTACATGGGACGAGCTCTGGAAACACCATATATTTT. This translates into CASSLHGTSSGNTIYF.

This chain uses TRBV6-6 with TRBJ2-2, with unresolved D. V shed 6 bases and J shed 5 bases, with 10 bases lying between them. The CDR3 has 13 amino acids. Germline V gene data show CDR1 as MNHNY and CDR2 as SVGAGI (reference sequence). CDR3 protein: CASSPGGTGELFF. As DNA, the CDR3 is TGTGCCAGCAGCCCCGGTGGTACCGGGGAGCTGTTTTTT.

The chain carries TRBV7-2 and TRBJ1-2, with 7 bases that match TRBD1. Germline trimming cut 0 bases from V and 3 bases from J; bases unmatched to any gene: 10. This CDR3 is built from 17 residues. CDR1 is SGHTA and CDR2 is FQGNSA in the germline V gene. This CDR3 reads CASSLAGGTAQDYGYTF. The CDR3 DNA reads TGTGCCAGCAGCTTAGCGGGGGGGACAGCCCAGGACTATGGCTACACCTTC.

The chain links TRBV5-4 to TRBJ1-5; D gene unclear. V was clipped by 0 bases and J by 10 bases, with 8 bases between them. CDR3 length equals 12 residues. Germline CDR1 reads SGHNT; CDR2 reads YYREEE (reference sequence). The CDR3 DNA sequence: TGTGCCAGCAGCTTGGGGCCCGGTCCCCAGCATTTT. It specifies CASSLGPGPQHF. The entire variable domain, with the rest obtained from reference TRBV5-4 and TRBJ1-5, is as follows: ETGVTQSPTHLIKTRGQQVTLRCSSQSGHNTVSWYQQALGQGPQFIFQYYREEENGRGNFPPRFSGLQFPNYSSELNVNALELDDSALYLCASSLGPGPQHFGDGTRLSIL.

The chain couples TRBV5-1 to TRBJ1-3; 9 positions agree with TRBD1. From germline, CDR1 is SGHRS and CDR2 YFSETQ. The CDR3 runs to 14 residues. Trimming removed 3 bases from V and 7 bases from J; junction bases left unmatched: 5. Here the CDR3 reads CASSWGTGRNTIYF. CDR3 coding DNA: TGCGCCAGCAGCTGGGGGACAGGGAGGAACACCATATATTTT. Full variable domain (outside the CDR3, taken from reference TRBV5-1 and TRBJ1-3): KAGVTQTPRYLIKTRGQQVTLSCSPISGHRSVSWYQQTPGQGLQFLFEYFSETQRNKGNFPGRFSGRQFSNSRSEMNVSTLELGDSALYLCASSWGTGRNTIYFGEGSWLTVV.

A word on this clone: This CDR3 is also generated by other DNA sequences in the sample. This rearrangement joins TRBV18 to TRBJ2-2, with TRBD2 matching 11 bases. The germline V gene has CDR1 KGHSH and CDR2 LQKENI. This CDR3 is 16 amino acids long. The trim removed 3 bases at V and 4 bases at J, leaving 4 bases unmatched. CDR3 loop: CASSPGTSGTTGELFF. The CDR3 DNA follows: TGTGCCAGCTCACCCGGGACTAGCGGCACCACCGGGGAGCTGTTTTTT.

As for this clone: In the same sample, other DNA sequences code for this CDR3. The CDR3 is CASSDGRASETQYF. As DNA, the CDR3 is TGTGCCAGCAGTGACGGGAGGGCCTCGGAGACCCAGTACTTC. This chain links TRBV2 with TRBJ2-5; 8 bases are a match to TRBD2. Germline assignment: CDR1 SNHLY and CDR2 FYNNEI. The CDR3 is 14 residues long. V lost 3 bases to trimming and J lost 5 bases; unmatched junction nucleotides: 5.

V is TRBV10-3 and J is TRBJ2-1; D uncertain. V lost 0 bases and J 10 bases, leaving 19 bases between the germline ends. CDR3 length: 16 residues. Germline CDR1 reads ENHRY; CDR2 reads SYGVKD. The CDR3 DNA is TGTGCCATCAGTGAGTCGTTCGGATCTAAGGCTCCGGAGCAGTTCTTC. It encodes CAISESFGSKAPEQFF.

The V and J genes are TRBV18 and TRBJ2-7; unclear D gene. The germline V and J ends were trimmed by 2 bases and 4 bases, with 9 bases remaining between them. The CDR3 has 13 amino acids. The germline V gene has CDR1 KGHSH and CDR2 LQKENI. The CDR3, as DNA: TGTGCCAGCTCACCAGGCCCCTTATACGAGCAGTACTTC. It specifies CASSPGPLYEQYF.

The chain recombines TRBV10-2 with TRBJ2-7; D gene unclear. Trimming stripped 7 bases from V and 4 bases from J, with 5 bases between. The CDR3 totals 10 residues. Looked up from germline, CDR1 is WSHSY and CDR2 is SAAADI. The CDR3: CASNRYEQYF. The CDR3 DNA is TGCGCCAGCAACCGATACGAGCAGTACTTC.

The chain couples TRBV28 to TRBJ2-7, with 12 nucleotides matching TRBD2. The CDR3 length is 14 residues. CDR1 is MDHEN, CDR2 SYDVKM, per germline. The J segment lost 7 bases and the V segment lost 7 bases, leaving 8 bases of the junction unmatched. The CDR3 loop is CASNLAGGPGEQYF. In DNA form, the CDR3 reads TGTGCCAGCAATCTAGCGGGAGGGCCGGGAGAGCAGTACTTC.

The chain recombines TRBV6-4 with TRBJ1-2; D may be TRBD1 (6 bases). This CDR3 has 16 amino acids. The germline V and J ends were trimmed by 0 bases and 0 bases, with 11 bases remaining between them. Germline V gene data show CDR1 as MRHNA and CDR2 as SNTAGT. The CDR3 region has the DNA TGTGCCAGCAGTGACTCGACGCGGACAGCTAACTATGGCTACACCTTC. This gives the protein CASSDSTRTANYGYTF.

The chain combines TRBV30 with TRBJ1-1; D gene unclear. Looked up from germline, CDR1 is GTSNPN and CDR2 is SVGIG (reference sequence). Deletions cut 2 bases from V and 12 bases from J, with 13 bases between. The CDR3 sequence is 11 residues long. The CDR3 bases are TGTGCCTGGAGTTTGGGGTCGGGGACTTTCTTT. Translated, it gives CAWSLGSGTFF.

The chain joins TRBV5-1 to TRBJ1-5; perhaps TRBD1 as D (6 bases). This CDR3 spans 17 amino acids. Germline CDR1 SGHRS, CDR2 YFSETQ. Trimming pared 7 bases from V and 2 bases from J, leaving 22 bases between. The DNA of the CDR3 is TGCGCCAGCTCCGAGTGGGGGGGCCGAGAAGGCAATCAGCCCCAGCATTTT. Amino acid sequence: CASSEWGGREGNQPQHF.

J is TRBJ2-2 and V is TRBV18; D remains unclear. Per germline, CDR1 KGHSH and CDR2 LQKENI. Between the trimmed V and J ends, which lost 6 bases and 3 bases, there was a span of 20 bases. There are 17 residues in the CDR3. Here the CDR3 DNA reads TGTGCCAGCTCTCTCAATATGATGGGCCTGTACACCGGGGAGCTGTTTTTT. Residues: CASSLNMMGLYTGELFF.

The gene calls are TRBV7-3 and TRBJ1-1, with D perhaps matching TRBD1 (5 bases). CDR3 length: 15 amino acids. The V end lost 2 bases, the J end lost 1 base, and 11 bases lay between the germline ends. Germline lookup yields CDR1 SGHTA and CDR2 FQGTGA. The DNA of the CDR3 is TGTGCCAGCAGCTTATACCCAGGGACGAACACTGAAGCTTTCTTT. Translated: CASSLYPGTNTEAFF.

This chain links TRBV6-1 with TRBJ2-7; 11 bases agree with TRBD1. Germline assignment: CDR1 MNHNS and CDR2 SASEGT. V was pared by 0 bases and J by 2 bases, with 6 bases of the junction left unmatched. This CDR3 comprises 17 residues. CDR3 coding DNA: TGTGCCAGCAGTGAAGCTTCTTTGGGACAGGGGGCCTACGAGCAGTACTTC. Residues: CASSEASLGQGAYEQYF.

The V and J genes are TRBV14 and TRBJ2-7; 7 nucleotides align to TRBD1. Trimming took 4 bases from V and 5 from J; bases not matched to a gene: 20. This CDR3 has 18 residues. From germline, CDR1 is SGHDN and CDR2 FVKESK. CDR3 nucleotides: TGTGCCAGCAGCCTGAGACTCATCACAGGGGCTACCCCTCACGAGCAGTACTTC. This encodes CASSLRLITGATPHEQYF. The whole variable domain, filled in from reference TRBV14 and TRBJ2-7, reads EAGVTQFPSHSVIEKGQTVTLRCDPISGHDNLYWYRRVMGKEIKFLLHFVKESKQDESGMPNNRFLAERTGGTYSTLKVQPAELEDSGVYFCASSLRLITGATPHEQYFGPGTRLTVT.

The CDR3 DNA reads TGTGCTAGTGGTCTTTCGCAGAACACTGAAGCTTTCTTT. Translation: CASGLSQNTEAFF. The V call is TRBV12-5, the J call TRBJ1-1; D not resolved. There are 13 residues in the CDR3. V was shortened by 5 bases and J by 1 base, with 8 bases between the two germline ends. Germline V CDR1 and CDR2: LGHNT, FRNRAP.